This is a list of T cell receptor beta chains from one sample in a study of Tregs in tolerant kidney transplant recipients. Using immunoSEQ multiplex PCR, the repertoire was profiled, and TCRdb retains in-frame clones only, with some absent. The sample includes approximately 82,000 clones, roughly 93% of them seen just once. Sequenced material: CD4+ T cells from blood (PBMCs), taken 12 months after the transplant. Receptors originate from a human patient who received a combined kidney and bone marrow transplant. Some T cells may be provided by the graft donor. Both conserved end residues are part of each CDR3. The D gene is left open where the match is weak. Expanded clones get a size class; other rows say once, few or many, or leave the size out.

j_call v_call clone_size d_call cdr3_aa cdr3_nt
TRBJ2-3 TRBV4-2 once NA CASSQVDRSSTDTQYF TGTGCCAGCAGCCAAGTCGACAGGTCGAGCACAGATACGCAGTATTTT
TRBJ1-1 TRBV25-1 NA NA CASSGGVRGTEAFF TGTGCCAGCAGTGGCGGGGTCCGAGGGACTGAAGCTTTCTTT
TRBJ2-1 TRBV11-2 NA TRBD2 CASSIGLAGGSEQFF TGTGCCAGCAGCATTGGACTAGCGGGAGGGAGTGAGCAGTTCTTC
TRBJ1-1 TRBV7-2 NA NA CASSLVGDTNTEAFF TGTGCCAGCAGCTTAGTAGGGGACACAAACACTGAAGCTTTCTTT
TRBJ2-1 TRBV5-1 NA TRBD2 CASLSGSGRFHEQFF TGCGCCAGCCTCTCGGGAAGCGGGAGGTTCCATGAGCAGTTCTTC
TRBJ2-1 TRBV30 NA NA CAWSNKIAIPYNEQFF TGTGCCTGGAGTAACAAAATAGCGATACCCTACAATGAGCAGTTCTTC
TRBJ1-2 TRBV25-1 NA NA CASSADRAYGYTF TGTGCCAGCAGTGCGGACAGAGCCTATGGCTACACCTTC
TRBJ2-7 TRBV5-8 NA TRBD2 CASSSWSRSGRVEQYF TGTGCCAGCAGCTCATGGTCGAGGAGCGGGAGGGTCGAGCAGTACTTC
TRBJ2-5 TRBV5-4 NA NA CASSLDLQGTQYF TGTGCCAGCAGCTTGGACCTCCAGGGGACCCAGTACTTC
TRBJ2-3 TRBV5-6 NA NA CASSGARWGLDTQYF TGTGCCAGCAGCGGGGCGCGGTGGGGGCTAGATACGCAGTATTTT
TRBJ2-5 TRBV5-1 NA TRBD2 CASSTQTSGYQETQYF TGCGCCAGCAGCACGCAGACTAGCGGCTACCAAGAGACCCAGTACTTC
TRBJ2-5 TRBV19 NA NA CASSMEGARGTQYF TGTGCCAGTAGTATGGAGGGCGCCCGGGGGACCCAGTACTTC
TRBJ1-2 TRBV7-2 NA NA CASSAGAGNNYGYTF TGTGCCAGCAGCGCGGGGGCAGGAAATAACTATGGCTACACCTTC
TRBJ1-2 TRBV5-4 NA NA CASSLVGQANYGYTF TGTGCCAGCAGCTTGGTGGGCCAAGCTAACTATGGCTACACCTTC
TRBJ1-4 TRBV6-1 once TRBD1 CASSGQGTTNEKLFF TGTGCCAGCAGTGGACAGGGAACAACTAATGAAAAACTGTTTTTT
TRBJ2-7 TRBV14 NA NA CASSLYQGLPQNF TGTGCCAGCAGCCTGTACCAGGGGCTCCCCCAGAACTTC
TRBJ1-5 TRBV4-2 NA NA CASSQALGRGKHQPQHF TGTGCCAGCAGCCAAGCTTTAGGAAGGGGGAAACATCAGCCCCAGCATTTT
TRBJ1-2 TRBV19 once NA CASSSQGARHGYTF TGTGCCAGTAGTTCACAGGGTGCCCGGCATGGCTACACCTTC
TRBJ2-6 TRBV4-1 NA TRBD1 CASSHPGQGGSGANVLTF TGCGCCAGCAGCCATCCGGGACAGGGGGGGTCTGGGGCCAACGTCCTGACTTTC
TRBJ2-1 TRBV18 NA TRBD2 CASSPPLGLGYNEQFF TGTGCCAGCTCACCACCGCTCGGACTAGGGTACAATGAGCAGTTCTTC
TRBJ2-3 TRBV10-3 NA TRBD2 CAISEFGREGTDTQYF TGTGCCATCAGTGAGTTCGGCCGGGAGGGCACAGATACGCAGTATTTT
TRBJ2-7 TRBV7-8 NA NA CASSFSSYEQYF TGTGCCAGCAGCTTTAGCTCCTACGAGCAGTACTTC
TRBJ2-1 TRBV10-3 NA TRBD2 CATSGGNEQFF TGTGCCACAAGCGGGGGGAATGAGCAGTTCTTC
TRBJ1-4 TRBV30 NA NA CAWSAKNGLFF TGTGCCTGGAGCGCCAAGAACGGACTGTTTTTT
TRBJ2-1 TRBV11-3 NA TRBD2 CASSLRASGSSYNEQFF TGTGCCAGCAGCTTAAGGGCTAGCGGGTCCTCCTACAATGAGCAGTTCTTC
TRBJ2-1 TRBV7-2 NA TRBD2 CASSSRTSGHGPFF TGTGCCAGCAGCTCTCGGACTAGCGGACACGGACCGTTCTTC
TRBJ2-7 TRBV6-1 NA NA CASSPGAGFSYEQYF TGTGCCAGCAGTCCAGGGGCAGGGTTTTCCTACGAGCAGTACTTC
TRBJ2-4 TRBV7-2 NA NA CASSLLAKNIQYF TGTGCCAGCAGCTTACTAGCCAAAAACATTCAGTACTTC
TRBJ1-2 TRBV28 NA TRBD1 CASSPPDRGKGYTF TGTGCCAGCAGTCCCCCGGACAGGGGAAAGGGCTACACCTTC
TRBJ1-2 TRBV4-3 NA NA CASSQENRLLYGYTF TGCGCCAGCAGCCAAGAAAACAGGCTCCTCTATGGCTACACCTTC
TRBJ2-1 TRBV7-3 NA NA CASSELRGNEQFF TGTGCCAGCAGCGAACTTAGGGGCAATGAGCAGTTCTTC
TRBJ1-1 TRBV6-5 NA NA CASSYAGVTEAFF TGTGCCAGCAGTTACGCAGGGGTCACTGAAGCTTTCTTT
TRBJ1-2 TRBV19 NA TRBD1 CASSDRDRGLGGYTF TGTGCCAGTAGTGACCGGGACAGGGGTTTAGGCGGCTACACCTTC
TRBJ1-6 TRBV11-3 once NA CASRLTGTYNSPLHF TGTGCCAGCAGATTAACAGGTACCTATAATTCCCCCCTCCACTTT
TRBJ1-5 TRBV6-1 NA NA CASRRGGVQPQHF TGTGCCAGCAGGAGAGGGGGGGTTCAGCCCCAGCATTTT
TRBJ1-5 TRBV19 few TRBD1 CASKTGAGNQPQHF TGTGCCAGTAAGACAGGGGCTGGCAATCAGCCCCAGCATTTT
TRBJ1-6 TRBV4-3 few NA CASSLRGGKKNSPLHF TGCGCCAGCAGCTTAAGAGGAGGGAAGAAGAATTCACCCCTCCACTTT
TRBJ2-1 TRBV5-6 NA TRBD2 CASSPKASGSGNEQFF TGTGCCAGCAGCCCAAAAGCTAGCGGGAGCGGTAATGAGCAGTTCTTC
TRBJ1-1 TRBV2 NA NA CASSERGNTEAFF TGTGCCAGCAGTGAAAGGGGGAACACTGAAGCTTTCTTT
TRBJ1-1 TRBV7-2 NA NA CASSLAPRTDLEAFF TGTGCCAGCAGCTTAGCACCCCGGACGGACTTAGAAGCTTTCTTT
TRBJ2-3 TRBV9 NA NA CASSVVPGDTQYF TGTGCCAGCAGCGTAGTTCCGGGAGATACGCAGTATTTT
TRBJ1-3 TRBV11-3 once NA CASSFRVGNTIYF TGTGCCAGCAGCTTCAGGGTTGGAAACACCATATATTTT
TRBJ2-7 TRBV27 once NA CASSFSTGLSYEQYF TGTGCCAGCAGTTTTTCGACAGGCCTTTCCTACGAGCAGTACTTC
TRBJ1-1 TRBV7-9 NA NA CASSLVGGNTEAFF TGTGCCAGCAGCTTAGTAGGGGGGAACACTGAAGCTTTCTTT
TRBJ1-3 TRBV4-2 NA NA CASSKADSLSGNTIYF TGTGCCAGCAGCAAAGCTGACAGCCTCTCTGGAAACACCATATATTTT
TRBJ1-2 TRBV29-1 NA NA CSAGLGGPLPF TGCAGTGCGGGGCTGGGGGGTCCCCTTCCCTTC
TRBJ2-7 TRBV7-2 NA NA CASSLAGQAYEQYF TGTGCCAGCAGCTTAGCGGGGCAGGCCTACGAGCAGTACTTC
TRBJ2-5 TRBV5-6 NA NA CASSLVEGQTQYF TGTGCCAGCAGCTTGGTGGAGGGACAGACCCAGTACTTC
TRBJ2-5 TRBV11-3 NA NA CASSERGGRETQYF TGTGCCAGCAGCGAACGGGGTGGGCGGGAGACCCAGTACTTC